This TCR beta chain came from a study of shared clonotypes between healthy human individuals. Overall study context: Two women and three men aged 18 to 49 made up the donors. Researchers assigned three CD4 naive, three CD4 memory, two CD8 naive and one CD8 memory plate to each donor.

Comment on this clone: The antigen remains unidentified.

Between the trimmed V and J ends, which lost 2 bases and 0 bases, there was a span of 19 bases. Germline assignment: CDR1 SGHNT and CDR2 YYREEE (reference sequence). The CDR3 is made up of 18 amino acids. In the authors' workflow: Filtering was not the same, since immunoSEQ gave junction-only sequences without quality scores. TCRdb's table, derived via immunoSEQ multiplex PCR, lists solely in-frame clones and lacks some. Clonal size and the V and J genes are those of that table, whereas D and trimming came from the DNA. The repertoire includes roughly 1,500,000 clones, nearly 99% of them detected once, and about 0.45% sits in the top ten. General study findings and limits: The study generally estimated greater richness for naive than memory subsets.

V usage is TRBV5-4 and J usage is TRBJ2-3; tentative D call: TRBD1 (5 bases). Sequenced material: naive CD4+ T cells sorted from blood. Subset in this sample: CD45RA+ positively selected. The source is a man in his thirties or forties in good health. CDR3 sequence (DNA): TGTGCCAGCAGCTTCCAGGGCCGGACATTTACTAGCACAGATACGCAGTATTTT. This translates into CASSFQGRTFTSTDTQYF.